The entry below describes one TCR beta chain. In the source study's methods: Reference gene primers were amplified, and this amplification served to estimate nucleated cell counts. Repertoires were generated with immunoSEQ multiplex PCR, while TCRdb's copy carries only in-frame clones and drops some. From that table come the V and J calls and clone size; the DNA was used to work out D and trimming. The profile shows some 330,000 clones, approximately 90% of them singletons. This entry comes from a study of blood T cell repertoires in COVID-19. In the study overall: T cells, B-cell-depleted T cells, or PBMCs provided the cDNA or gDNA that served as material.

CDR3 length equals 14 residues. V was shortened by 6 bases and J by 7 bases, with 12 bases between the two germline ends. CDR1 KGHDR and CDR2 SFDVKD come from the germline V gene. The chain joins TRBV24-1 to TRBJ1-6; D call uncertain. The TCR originated in a woman between 50 and 59 years old with active or convalescent COVID-19. The sequenced material came from peripheral blood. In nucleotides, the CDR3 is TGTGCCACCAGTCGCACAGTGGAAAATTCACCCCTCCACTTT. As protein: CATSRTVENSPLHF.